This T cell receptor (beta chain) was found in a study of T cell responses to AZD1222 COVID-19 vaccine. Second-dose timings of about 4 or about 12 weeks were pooled. Here immunoSEQ multiplex PCR was the method, and the copy in TCRdb shows in-frame clones only, minus some. This repertoire shows roughly 160,000 clones, roughly 85% found once; its top ten account for 0.85% to 1.1%. The V and J ends lost 7 bases and 5 bases respectively, with 14 bases between them. The CDR3 length is 13 residues. The germline V gene has CDR1 MNHEY and CDR2 SMNVEV (reference sequence). This TCR derives from an adult who received the AZD1222 COVID-19 vaccine. J is TRBJ1-1 and V is TRBV27, with D possibly TRBD1 on 5 matching bases. The sample in question was peripheral blood, obtained 28 days after the second AZD1222 dose. CDR3 in DNA: TGTGCCAGCAAGGTTCAGGGTCGGACTGAAGCTTTCTTT. Protein: CASKVQGRTEAFF.